These 7 T cell receptor beta chains were sequenced from one sample in a study of T cells in Graves' hyperthyroidism and ophthalmopathy (dated by TCRdb to between 2019 and 2020). Library preparation used multiplex PCR. The instrument was an Illumina HiSeq 2000. TCR beta CDR3 regions were amplified from RNA transcripts. For the first round of RT-PCR on the TCR CDR3, the HTBI primer set was used together with the Qiagen OneStep RT-PCR kit. The public reads were run again by TCRdb, first through fastp at Q25 and then through MiXCR, and only productive beta chains were kept. One record per CDR3 amino acid sequence lists the most common genes and DNA. Present in this sample are hundreds of thousands of distinct CDR3 sequences, 11% to 15% of which were seen just once. Together, the top ten hold approximately 14% of the sample. The sample taken for sequencing was blood. The source of these receptors is a middle-aged woman with Graves' hyperthyroidism.

In its sample, this clonotype was seen many times. The gene calls are TRBV12-3 or TRBV12-4 and TRBJ2-3; 9 nucleotides align to TRBD2. J gave up 3 bases and V 5 bases, and 3 bases lay outside the gene matches. This CDR3 has 14 residues. CDR3 bases: TGTGCCAGCAGTCATAGCGGGAGAACAGATACGCAGTATTTT. It yields the protein CASSHSGRTDTQYF.

This clonotype was seen many times. The CDR3 region is CASSQNYQCCWHQPQHF. In DNA, the CDR3 is TGTGCCAGCAGCCAAAACTACCAGTGTTGCTGGCATCAGCCCCAGCATTTT. The chain has TRBV5-6 and TRBJ1-5; D unresolved. The V and J ends lost 4 bases and 5 bases respectively, with 22 bases between them. Germline CDR1 is SGHDT and CDR2 is YYEEEE. This CDR3 region has 17 residues. Full variable domain (rest looked up from reference TRBV5-6 and TRBJ1-5): DAGVTQSPTHLIKTRGQQVTLRCSPKSGHDTVSWYQQALGQGPQFIFQYYEEEERQRGNFPDRFSGHQFPNYSSELNVNALLLGDSALYLCASSQNYQCCWHQPQHFGDGTRLSIL.

This clonotype appeared a single time. DNA of the CDR3: TGTGCCAGCAGCCCAAGCCCGACTAGCGGTGAGCAGTTCTTC. This codes for CASSPSPTSGEQFF. V is TRBV7-3 and J is TRBJ2-1; TRBD2 agrees at 9 bases. The CDR3 is 14 residues long. Germline CDR1 reads SGHTA; CDR2 reads FQGTGA. J was trimmed by 9 bases and V by 5 bases; bases with no gene match: 8.

This clonotype was counted many times. J is TRBJ2-7 and V is TRBV6-1; 7 bases line up with TRBD2. After removal of 8 bases from V and 7 bases from J, the junction contained 14 bases not matched to a gene. The germline gives CDR1 MNHNS, CDR2 SASEGT. The CDR3 contains 14 residues. CDR3 residues: CASGMGGPTREQYF. CDR3 nucleotides: TGTGCCAGCGGGATGGGAGGGCCGACGAGGGAGCAGTACTTC.

The sample holds many counts of this clonotype. The chain employs TRBV5-8 and TRBJ2-6, with 11 positions matching TRBD2. The CDR3 sequence is 17 residues long. Germline V lookup: CDR1 SGHTS, CDR2 YDEGEE. V was clipped by 2 bases and J by 2 bases; unmatched bases: 3. Here the CDR3 DNA reads TGTGCCAGCAGCTTACTAGCGGGAGTAGCTGGGGCCAACGTCCTGACTTTC. Translated: CASSLLAGVAGANVLTF.

This clonotype was seen repeatedly, ten times or more. The chain has TRBV3-1 and TRBJ2-5; no clear D gene. The germline CDR1 and CDR2 sequences are LGHDT and YNNKEL (reference sequence). The V and J ends lost 1 base and 1 base respectively, with 13 bases between them. This CDR3 has 16 amino acids. The CDR3: CASSQGRSLIQETQYF. In nucleotides, the CDR3 is TGTGCCAGCAGCCAAGGTCGTTCGCTTATCCAAGAGACCCAGTACTTC.

The count of this clonotype is one. The chain recombines TRBV5-1 with TRBJ1-5; 11 bases map to TRBD1. The CDR3 has 18 residues. Looked up from germline, CDR1 is SGHRS and CDR2 is YFSETQ. Trimming cost V 4 bases and J 0 bases; bases outside gene matches: 9. CDR3 coding DNA: TGCGCCAGCAGCCCGGGACAGGGGGATAGGGATAGCAATCAGCCCCAGCATTTT. As protein: CASSPGQGDRDSNQPQHF.